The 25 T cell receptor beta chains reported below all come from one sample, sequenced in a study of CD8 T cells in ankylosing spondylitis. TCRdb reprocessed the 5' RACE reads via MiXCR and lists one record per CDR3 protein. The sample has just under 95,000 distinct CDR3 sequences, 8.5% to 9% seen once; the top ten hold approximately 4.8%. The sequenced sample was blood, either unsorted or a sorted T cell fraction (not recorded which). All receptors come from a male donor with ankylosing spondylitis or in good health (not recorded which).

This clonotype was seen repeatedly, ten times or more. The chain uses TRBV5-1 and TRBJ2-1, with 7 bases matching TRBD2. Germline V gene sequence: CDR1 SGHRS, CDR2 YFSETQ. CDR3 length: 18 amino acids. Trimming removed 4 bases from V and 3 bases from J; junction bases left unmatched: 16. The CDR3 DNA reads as TGCGCCAGCAGCATGAAAATCGGACTAGGGGACTTCTACAATGAGCAGTTCTTC. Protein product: CASSMKIGLGDFYNEQFF.

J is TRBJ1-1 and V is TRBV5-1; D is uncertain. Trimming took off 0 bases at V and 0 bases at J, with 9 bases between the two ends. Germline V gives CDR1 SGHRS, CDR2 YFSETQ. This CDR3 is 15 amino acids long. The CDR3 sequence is CASSLDPAMNTEAFF. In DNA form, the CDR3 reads TGCGCCAGCAGCTTGGACCCAGCTATGAACACTGAAGCTTTCTTT.

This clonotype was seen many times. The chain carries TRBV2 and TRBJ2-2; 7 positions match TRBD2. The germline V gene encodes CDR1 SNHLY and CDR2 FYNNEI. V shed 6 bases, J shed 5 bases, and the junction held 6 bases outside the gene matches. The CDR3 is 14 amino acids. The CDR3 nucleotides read TGTGCCAGCAGACCACTAGCGACTACCGGGGAGCTGTTTTTT. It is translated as CASRPLATTGELFF.

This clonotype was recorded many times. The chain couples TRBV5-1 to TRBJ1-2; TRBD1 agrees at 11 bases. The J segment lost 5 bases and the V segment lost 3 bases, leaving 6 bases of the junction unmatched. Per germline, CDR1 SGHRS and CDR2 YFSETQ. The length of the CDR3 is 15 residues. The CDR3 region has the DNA TGCGCCAGCAGCTCCACGGGACAGGGGGTGTATGGCTACACCTTC. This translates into CASSSTGQGVYGYTF. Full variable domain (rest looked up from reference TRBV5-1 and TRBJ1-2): KAGVTQTPRYLIKTRGQQVTLSCSPISGHRSVSWYQQTPGQGLQFLFEYFSETQRNKGNFPGRFSGRQFSNSRSEMNVSTLELGDSALYLCASSSTGQGVYGYTFGSGTRLTVV.

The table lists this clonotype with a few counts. This chain's CDR3 is CASSLKRGVEQFF. The CDR3 coding sequence is TGCGCCAGCAGCTTAAAGCGGGGTGTTGAGCAGTTCTTC. V is TRBV5-1 and J is TRBJ2-1, with 7 bases that match TRBD2. With 2 bases clipped from V and 9 bases from J, the junction kept 5 bases outside the gene matches. Per germline, CDR1 SGHRS and CDR2 YFSETQ. The CDR3 is 13 amino acids.

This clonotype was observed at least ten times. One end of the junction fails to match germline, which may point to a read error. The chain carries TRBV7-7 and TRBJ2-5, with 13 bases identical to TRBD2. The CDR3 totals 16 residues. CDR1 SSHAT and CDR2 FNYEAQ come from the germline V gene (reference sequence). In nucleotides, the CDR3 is TGTGCTAGCAGCTCGGGACTAGCGGGGTCTCAAGAGACCCAGTACTTC. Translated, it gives CASSSGLAGSQETQYF.

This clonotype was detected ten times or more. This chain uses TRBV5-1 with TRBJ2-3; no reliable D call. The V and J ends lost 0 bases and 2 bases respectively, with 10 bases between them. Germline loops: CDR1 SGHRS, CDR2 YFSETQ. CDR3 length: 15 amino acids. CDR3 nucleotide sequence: TGCGCCAGCAGCTTGGAGGGCAGGATCACAGATACGCAGTATTTT. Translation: CASSLEGRITDTQYF.

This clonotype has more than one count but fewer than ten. Here the CDR3 reads CASSAMGGRETQYF. CDR3 coding DNA: TGTGCCAGCAGCGCCATGGGGGGGCGCGAGACCCAGTACTTC. The chain recombines TRBV9 with TRBJ2-5; tentative D call: TRBD2 (7 bases). V was trimmed by 3 bases and J by 5 bases, leaving 14 bases between them. Germline lookup yields CDR1 SGDLS and CDR2 YYNGEE. CDR3 length equals 14 residues. Filled out from reference TRBV9 and TRBJ2-5, the complete variable domain reads DSGVTQTPKHLITATGQRVTLRCSPRSGDLSVYWYQQSLDQGLQFLIQYYNGEERAKGNILERFSAQQFPDLHSELNLSSLELGDSALYFCASSAMGGRETQYFGPGTRLLVL.

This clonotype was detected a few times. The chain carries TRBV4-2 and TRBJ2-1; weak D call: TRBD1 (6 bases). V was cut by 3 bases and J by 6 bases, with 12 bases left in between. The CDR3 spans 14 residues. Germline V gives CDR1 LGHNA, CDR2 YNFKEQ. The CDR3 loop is CASSQEGGGNEQFF. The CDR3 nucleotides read TGTGCCAGCAGCCAGGAAGGGGGTGGCAATGAGCAGTTCTTC.

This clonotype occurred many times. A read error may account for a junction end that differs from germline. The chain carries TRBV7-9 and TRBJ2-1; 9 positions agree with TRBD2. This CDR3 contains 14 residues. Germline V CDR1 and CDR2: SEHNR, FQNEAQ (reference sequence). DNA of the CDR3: TGTGCCAGCAGATCAACAGAGAGACTAGCGGTTCATTATTTC. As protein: CASRSTERLAVHYF.

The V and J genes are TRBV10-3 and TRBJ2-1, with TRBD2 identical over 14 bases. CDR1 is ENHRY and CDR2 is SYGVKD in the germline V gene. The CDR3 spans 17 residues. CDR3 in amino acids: CVTQGLAGGQAYNEQFF. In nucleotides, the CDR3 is TGTGTCACCCAAGGACTAGCGGGGGGCCAGGCCTACAATGAGCAGTTCTTC.

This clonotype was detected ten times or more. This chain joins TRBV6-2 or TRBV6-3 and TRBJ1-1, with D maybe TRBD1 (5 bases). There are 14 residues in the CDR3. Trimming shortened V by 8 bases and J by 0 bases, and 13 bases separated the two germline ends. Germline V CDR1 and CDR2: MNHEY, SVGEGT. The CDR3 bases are TGTGCCAGCTCGACAGAGATCCTGAACACTGAAGCTTTCTTT. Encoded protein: CASSTEILNTEAFF.

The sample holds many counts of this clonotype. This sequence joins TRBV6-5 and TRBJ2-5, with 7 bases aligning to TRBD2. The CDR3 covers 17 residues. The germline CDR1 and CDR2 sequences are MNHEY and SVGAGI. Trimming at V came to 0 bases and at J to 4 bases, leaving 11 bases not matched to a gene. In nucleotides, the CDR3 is TGTGCCAGCAGTTACTCGTTCGGCTTGGGGGAGGGAGAGACCCAGTACTTC. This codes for CASSYSFGLGEGETQYF.

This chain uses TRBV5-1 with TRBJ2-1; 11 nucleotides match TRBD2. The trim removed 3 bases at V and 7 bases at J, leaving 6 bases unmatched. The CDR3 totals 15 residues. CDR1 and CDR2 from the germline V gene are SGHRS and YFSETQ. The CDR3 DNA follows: TGCGCCAGCAGCTCAACTAGCGGGGGTAGTAATGAGCAGTTCTTC. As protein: CASSSTSGGSNEQFF.

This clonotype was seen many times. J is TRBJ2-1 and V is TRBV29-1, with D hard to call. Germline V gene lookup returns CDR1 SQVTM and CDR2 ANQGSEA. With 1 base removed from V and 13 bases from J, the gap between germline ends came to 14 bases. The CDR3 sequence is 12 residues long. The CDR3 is CSVEGGPSFQFF. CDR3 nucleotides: TGCAGCGTTGAAGGGGGTCCGAGTTTTCAGTTCTTC.

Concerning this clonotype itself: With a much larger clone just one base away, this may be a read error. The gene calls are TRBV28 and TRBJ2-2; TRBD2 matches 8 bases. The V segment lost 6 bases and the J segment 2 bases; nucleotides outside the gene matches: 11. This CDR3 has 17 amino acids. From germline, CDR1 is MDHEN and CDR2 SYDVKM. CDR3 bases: TGTGCCAGCAGACAAACTGGCGGGGGGAGAAACACCGGGGAGCTGTTTTTT. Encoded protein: CASRQTGGGRNTGELFF.

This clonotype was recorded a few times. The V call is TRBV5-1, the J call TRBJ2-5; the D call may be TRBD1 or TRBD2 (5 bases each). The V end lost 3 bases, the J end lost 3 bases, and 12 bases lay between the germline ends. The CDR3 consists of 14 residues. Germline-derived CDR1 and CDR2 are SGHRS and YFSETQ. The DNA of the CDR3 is TGCGCCAGCAGCTCCCTCGGGACCGAAGAGACCCAGTACTTC. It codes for CASSSLGTEETQYF.

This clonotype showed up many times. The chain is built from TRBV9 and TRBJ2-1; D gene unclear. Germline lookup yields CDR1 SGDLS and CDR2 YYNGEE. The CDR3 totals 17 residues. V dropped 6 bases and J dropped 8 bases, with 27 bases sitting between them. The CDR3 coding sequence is TGTGCCAGCACCATCAGGTTAGTGGAGTTGTTATGCGATGAGCAGTTCTTC. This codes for CASTIRLVELLCDEQFF.

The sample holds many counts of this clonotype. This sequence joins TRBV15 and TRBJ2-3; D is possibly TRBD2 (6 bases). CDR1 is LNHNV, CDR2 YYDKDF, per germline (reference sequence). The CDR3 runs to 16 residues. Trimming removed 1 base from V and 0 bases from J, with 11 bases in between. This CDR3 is CATSRGLARSTDTQYF. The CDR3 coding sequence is TGTGCCACCAGCAGAGGCCTAGCGCGTAGCACAGATACGCAGTATTTT.

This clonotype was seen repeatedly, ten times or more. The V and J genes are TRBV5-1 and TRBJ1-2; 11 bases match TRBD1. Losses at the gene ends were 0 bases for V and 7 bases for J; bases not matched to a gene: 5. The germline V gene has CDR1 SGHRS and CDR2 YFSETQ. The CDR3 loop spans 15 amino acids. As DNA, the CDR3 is TGCGCCAGCAGCTTGGACGGACAGGGGGCGGGTGGCTACACCTTC. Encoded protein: CASSLDGQGAGGYTF. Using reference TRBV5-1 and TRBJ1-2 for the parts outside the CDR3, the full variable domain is KAGVTQTPRYLIKTRGQQVTLSCSPISGHRSVSWYQQTPGQGLQFLFEYFSETQRNKGNFPGRFSGRQFSNSRSEMNVSTLELGDSALYLCASSLDGQGAGGYTFGSGTRLTVV.

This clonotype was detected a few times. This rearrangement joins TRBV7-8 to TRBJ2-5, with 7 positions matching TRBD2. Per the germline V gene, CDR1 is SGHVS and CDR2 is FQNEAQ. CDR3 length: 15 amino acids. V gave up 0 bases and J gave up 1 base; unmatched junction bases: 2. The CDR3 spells CASSLALAAQETQYF. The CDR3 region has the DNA TGTGCCAGCAGCTTAGCGCTAGCGGCCCAAGAGACCCAGTACTTC.

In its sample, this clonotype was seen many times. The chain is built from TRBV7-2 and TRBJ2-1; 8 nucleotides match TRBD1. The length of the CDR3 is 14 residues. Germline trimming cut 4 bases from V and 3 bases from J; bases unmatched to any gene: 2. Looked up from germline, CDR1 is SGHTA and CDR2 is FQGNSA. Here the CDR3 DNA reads TGTGCCAGCAGCTCCGGGACAGGCTACAATGAGCAGTTCTTC. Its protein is CASSSGTGYNEQFF.

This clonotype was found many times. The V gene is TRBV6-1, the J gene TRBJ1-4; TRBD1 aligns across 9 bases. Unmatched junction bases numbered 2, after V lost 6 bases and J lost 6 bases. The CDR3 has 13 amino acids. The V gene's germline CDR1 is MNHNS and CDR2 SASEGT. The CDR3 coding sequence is TGTGCCAGCAGCCGGGACAGGGATGAAAAACTGTTTTTT. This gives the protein CASSRDRDEKLFF.

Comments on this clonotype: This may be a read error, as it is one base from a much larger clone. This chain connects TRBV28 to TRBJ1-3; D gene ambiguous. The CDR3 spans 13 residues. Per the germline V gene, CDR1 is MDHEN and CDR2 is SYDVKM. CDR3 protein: CTSTPRGGNTIYF. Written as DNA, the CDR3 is TGTACCAGCACCCCACGGGGTGGAAACACCATATATTTT.

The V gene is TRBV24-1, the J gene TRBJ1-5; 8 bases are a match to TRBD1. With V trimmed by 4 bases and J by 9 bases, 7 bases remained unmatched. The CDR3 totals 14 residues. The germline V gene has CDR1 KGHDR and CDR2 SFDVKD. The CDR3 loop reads CATSERTGRSPQHF. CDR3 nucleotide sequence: TGTGCCACCAGTGAGCGGACAGGGAGATCGCCCCAGCATTTT.